A single TCR beta chain is shown here with its context. The data stem from a study of human T cells and chemical hapten exposure. Trimming took 7 bases from V and 6 from J, leaving 26 bases between them. CDR1 MNHEY and CDR2 SVGAGI come from the germline V gene. This CDR3 spans 17 amino acids. Time point here: pre-sensitization, week 0. The sample's treatment: therapeutic diphenylcyclopropenone sensitization with weekly scalp DPC. TCRdb used MiXCR to reprocess the RACE reads, holding one entry per CDR3 protein. The data hold about 74,000 distinct CDR3 sequences, with around 15% observed a single time. The source of this sequence is a woman between 45 and 60 years old with alopecia areata. Some clones in this sample may be carry-over from other donors' samples. The chain joins TRBV6-5 to TRBJ2-3; TRBD2 might be the D (7 bases). This sample comprised whole blood, obtained in connection with sensitization to the hapten diphenylcyclopropenone (DPC). The CDR3 DNA sequence: TGTGCCAGCAAAAAAGGGAGGGGGTCGGGAGAAGCGGATACGCAGTATTTT. Protein: CASKKGRGSGEADTQYF.